Listed below are T cell receptor beta chains from one sample, sequenced in a study of cytomegalovirus exposure and HLA in healthy donors. Libraries were prepared by immunoSEQ multiplex PCR; TCRdb keeps only in-frame clonotypes and omits some of them. Counted here are 150,000 to 200,000 clones, over 80% occurring once; the ten biggest clones make up approximately 1.4%. The sample was PBMCs. These TCRs come from a woman aged 18-29 years in good health and CMV-seronegative. CDR3s include the opening cysteine and the closing phenylalanine or tryptophan.

j_call: TRBJ2-7
v_call: TRBV21-1
cdr3_aa: CASSEIATGSYEQYF

j_call: TRBJ1-2
v_call: TRBV19
cdr3_aa: CASAGQHYGYTF

j_call: TRBJ2-3
v_call: TRBV6-6
cdr3_aa: CASRGTGGQDTQYF

j_call: TRBJ1-2
v_call: TRBV5-1
cdr3_aa: CASSLSTESNYGYTF

j_call: TRBJ1-4
v_call: TRBV5-1
cdr3_aa: CASSFFSLRGTNEKLFF

j_call: TRBJ2-1
v_call: TRBV19
cdr3_aa: CASSTGVRSYNEQFF

j_call: TRBJ2-3
v_call: TRBV9
cdr3_aa: CASGDLRGSDTQYF

j_call: TRBJ2-2
v_call: TRBV9
cdr3_aa: CASAGGDGELFF

j_call: TRBJ2-2
v_call: TRBV7-2
cdr3_aa: CTSRTGSRTGELFF

j_call: TRBJ2-1
v_call: TRBV5-5
cdr3_aa: CASSLVPGQGYNNEQFF

j_call: TRBJ1-2
v_call: TRBV10-1
cdr3_aa: CASSDDTARGYTF

j_call: TRBJ2-1
v_call: TRBV29-1
cdr3_aa: CSVDGQGGSYNEQFF

j_call: TRBJ1-3
v_call: TRBV5-1
cdr3_aa: CASSLQGVYSSGNTIYF

j_call: TRBJ2-7
v_call: TRBV5-1
cdr3_aa: CASSLEGGRGEQYF

j_call: TRBJ2-7
v_call: TRBV30
cdr3_aa: CAWTPDNRYEQYF

j_call: TRBJ2-1
v_call: TRBV6-5
cdr3_aa: CASSPRTGLRNEQFF

j_call: TRBJ2-5
v_call: TRBV5-1
cdr3_aa: CASSLLGLPQETQYF

j_call: TRBJ1-1
v_call: TRBV4-1
cdr3_aa: CASSPWDSGGDTEAFF

j_call: TRBJ2-7
v_call: TRBV6-1
cdr3_aa: CATHREQYF

j_call: TRBJ1-5
v_call: TRBV12-5
cdr3_aa: CASGLLANQPQHF

j_call: TRBJ1-4
v_call: TRBV5-1
cdr3_aa: CASSWGGFRNYATNEKLFF

j_call: TRBJ2-4
v_call: TRBV4-1
cdr3_aa: CASSQGRQGEPILAKNIQYF

j_call: TRBJ1-6
v_call: TRBV28
cdr3_aa: CASSHQIGANNSPLHF

j_call: TRBJ2-1
v_call: TRBV18
cdr3_aa: CASSPGSLGEQFF

j_call: TRBJ1-2
v_call: TRBV7-2
cdr3_aa: CASSLAGTGVNGYTF

j_call: TRBJ1-2
v_call: TRBV30
cdr3_aa: CAWSGTIMTGVGYTF

j_call: TRBJ2-7
v_call: TRBV6-5
cdr3_aa: CASSLGGETYEQYF

j_call: TRBJ1-2
v_call: TRBV30
cdr3_aa: CAWNHPRGYTF

j_call: TRBJ2-7
v_call: TRBV5-6
cdr3_aa: CASSLGQGAYEQYF